What follows describes a single TCR beta chain. These data belong to a study of blood T cell repertoires in COVID-19. About the research overall: Italy, Spain and the United States were the sources of the convalescent and acute COVID-19 samples. T cells, B-cell-depleted T cells, or PBMCs supplied cDNA or gDNA.

This CDR3 is 15 amino acids long. The germline CDR1 and CDR2 sequences are KGHSH and LQKENI. The V gene end was trimmed by 6 bases and the J gene end by 2 bases; junction bases not matched to a gene: 6. Original processing notes: Cell counts per sample came from amplifying reference gene primers. This table comes from immunoSEQ multiplex PCR, and its TCRdb copy is limited to in-frame clones, with some not included. Clonal size and the V and J genes are those of that table, whereas D and trimming came from the DNA. The sample yields 300,000 or so clones, around 86% seen once. Sequencing input: peripheral blood. The rearrangement links TRBV18 to TRBJ1-4, with 7 bases identical to TRBD1. This sequence originates from a man aged 45 to 65 with active or convalescent COVID-19. Here the CDR3 reads CASSPQTGTNEKLFF. The CDR3 bases are TGTGCCAGCTCTCCCCAGACAGGGACTAATGAAAAACTGTTTTTT. The whole variable domain, filled in from reference TRBV18 and TRBJ1-4, reads NAGVMQNPRHLVRRRGQEARLRCSPMKGHSHVYWYRQLPEEGLKFMVYLQKENIIDESGMPKERFSAEFPKEGPSILRIQQVVRGDSAAYFCASSPQTGTNEKLFFGSGTQLSVL.